Listed here are 32 T cell receptor beta chains from one sample, sequenced in a study of shared clonotypes between healthy human individuals. Using immunoSEQ multiplex PCR, the repertoire was profiled, and TCRdb retains in-frame clones only, with some absent. The table has some 2,100,000 clones, almost 96% seen once; the top ten hold more than 0.1%. Sequencing was performed on naive CD4+ T cells sorted from blood. The subset here: CD45RA+ positively selected. Source of these receptors: a man between 18 and 35 years old in good health.

The chain combines TRBV2 with TRBJ2-5; TRBD2 matches 9 bases. Germline V lookup: CDR1 SNHLY, CDR2 FYNNEI. This CDR3 contains 16 residues. Losses at the gene ends were 5 bases for V and 4 bases for J; bases not matched to a gene: 11. CDR3 sequence (DNA): TGTGCCAGCAGTCTAAATTTGCGGGGGGGGTCAGAGACCCAGTACTTC. Translation gives CASSLNLRGGSETQYF.

CDR3 sequence: CASSLLSGETQYF. The CDR3 nucleotides read TGCGCCAGCAGCTTGTTAAGTGGCGAGACCCAGTACTTC. The chain combines TRBV5-1 with TRBJ2-5; D gene uncertain. The germline V gene encodes CDR1 SGHRS and CDR2 YFSETQ. The CDR3 consists of 13 residues. V was cut by 1 base and J by 5 bases, with 9 bases left in between.

The sample holds one count of this clone. The chain joins TRBV5-5 to TRBJ2-7; D is undetermined. CDR1 and CDR2 (germline): SGHKS, YYEKEE (reference sequence). The CDR3 runs 15 residues. Trimming stripped 0 bases from V and 2 bases from J, with 12 bases between. Written as DNA, the CDR3 is TGTGCCAGCAGCTTGGTCGCCAGCGATCCCTACGAGCAGTACTTC. It encodes CASSLVASDPYEQYF.

V gene TRBV4-1 combines with J gene TRBJ1-1; no reliable D call. The CDR3 sequence is 15 residues long. Germline loops: CDR1 MGHRA, CDR2 YSYEKL. The V gene lost 3 bases and the J gene lost 5 bases, with 16 bases spanning the gap. The CDR3 DNA reads TGCGCCAGCAGCCATCCTCCCCGCGGGTGGACTGAAGCTTTCTTT. Amino acids: CASSHPPRGWTEAFF.

This chain uses TRBV27 with TRBJ1-1; D remains ambiguous. Germline CDR1 and CDR2: MNHEY and SMNVEV (reference sequence). CDR3 length equals 15 residues. V lost 7 bases and J lost 1, with 16 bases in between. The CDR3 DNA is TGTGCCAGCACCGACCTCTTTGGCGGGAACACTGAAGCTTTCTTT. This encodes CASTDLFGGNTEAFF.

The gene calls are TRBV6-1 and TRBJ2-7; D is possibly TRBD1 (6 bases). There are 14 residues in the CDR3. The V gene's germline CDR1 is MNHNS and CDR2 SASEGT. Trimming cost V 6 bases and J 3 bases, with 15 bases left between them. CDR3 protein: CASRGRDTSYEQYF. CDR3 DNA sequence: TGTGCCAGCAGGGGAAGGGACACCAGCTACGAGCAGTACTTC.

This rearrangement joins TRBV6-5 to TRBJ2-2, with D perhaps given as TRBD1 or TRBD2 (6 bases each). The CDR3 has 16 residues. V dropped 0 bases and J dropped 6 bases, with 14 bases sitting between them. The germline CDR1 and CDR2 sequences are MNHEY and SVGAGI. CDR3 amino acids: CASSYSGAGWSGELFF. The CDR3, as DNA: TGTGCCAGCAGTTACTCGGGGGCGGGATGGTCCGGGGAGCTGTTTTTT.

The J gene is TRBJ2-3, the V gene TRBV6-5, with TRBD2 matching 7 bases. The CDR3 consists of 15 residues. Germline V CDR1 and CDR2: MNHEY, SVGAGI. V lost 0 bases to trimming and J lost 3 bases; unmatched junction nucleotides: 3. Here the CDR3 reads CASSYSTSVTDTQYF. The DNA of the CDR3 is TGTGCCAGCAGTTACTCAACTAGCGTAACAGATACGCAGTATTTT.

The table lists this clone with a few counts. The V call is TRBV5-1, the J call TRBJ2-7; D might be TRBD2 (5 bases). This CDR3 spans 15 amino acids. From germline, CDR1 is SGHRS and CDR2 YFSETQ. The V and J ends lost 4 bases and 1 base respectively, with 15 bases between them. The DNA for the CDR3 is TGCGCCAGCAGCCAGGCAGTAATAGCGTCCTACGAGCAGTACTTC. This encodes CASSQAVIASYEQYF. The whole variable domain, remainder taken from reference TRBV5-1 and TRBJ2-7, is KAGVTQTPRYLIKTRGQQVTLSCSPISGHRSVSWYQQTPGQGLQFLFEYFSETQRNKGNFPGRFSGRQFSNSRSEMNVSTLELGDSALYLCASSQAVIASYEQYFGPGTRLTVT.

The J gene is TRBJ1-2, the V gene TRBV5-1; 8 bases line up with TRBD1. Germline assignment: CDR1 SGHRS and CDR2 YFSETQ. V lost 1 base and J lost 1; bases outside the gene matches: 3. The CDR3 runs 15 residues. CDR3 in DNA: TGCGCCAGCAGCTTGCCGGGACAGGTTAACTATGGCTACACCTTC. Protein: CASSLPGQVNYGYTF.

The chain joins TRBV18 to TRBJ1-1; D call uncertain. The CDR3 has 15 amino acids. The ends were cut back, 3 bases at V and 3 bases at J, with 14 bases in the middle. Per germline, CDR1 KGHSH and CDR2 LQKENI. CDR3 bases: TGTGCCAGCTCACCCTCAGTGATCCGGGACACTGAAGCTTTCTTT. Protein: CASSPSVIRDTEAFF.

This clone was picked up one time. The chain joins TRBV2 to TRBJ1-3, with TRBD1 as a possible D gene (6 bases). The V end lost 7 bases, the J end lost 1 base, and 20 bases lay between the germline ends. Germline V gene sequence: CDR1 SNHLY, CDR2 FYNNEI. The CDR3 contains 17 residues. The CDR3 DNA follows: TGTGCCAGCAACACGGGGGGCAGCCCCAGATCTGGAAACACCATATATTTT. Translated, it gives CASNTGGSPRSGNTIYF.

The chain has TRBV5-1 and TRBJ2-5; a possible D gene is TRBD1 (7 bases). With 4 bases removed from V and 2 bases from J, the gap between germline ends came to 12 bases. Germline CDR1 SGHRS, CDR2 YFSETQ. This CDR3 spans 14 amino acids. The DNA of the CDR3 is TGCGCCAGCAGCCCTCAGGGGGGACAAGAGACCCAGTACTTC. This codes for CASSPQGGQETQYF.

The chain has TRBV7-2 and TRBJ1-3; D gene uncertain. Germline V gives CDR1 SGHTA, CDR2 FQGNSA. V shed 5 bases and J shed 1 base, with 15 bases lying between them. This CDR3 region has 16 residues. The CDR3 DNA reads TGTGCCAGCAGCCTCAACCCGGCGGGATCTGGAAACACCATATATTTT. This codes for CASSLNPAGSGNTIYF.

The chain is built from TRBV7-9 and TRBJ1-5; D is uncertain. From germline, CDR1 is SEHNR and CDR2 FQNEAQ (reference sequence). V was cut by 1 base and J by 1 base, with 11 bases left in between. This CDR3 has 16 amino acids. CDR3 region: CASSLGQIESNQPQHF. The CDR3 DNA is TGTGCCAGCAGCTTAGGACAAATTGAAAGCAATCAGCCCCAGCATTTT. The whole variable domain, remainder taken from reference TRBV7-9 and TRBJ1-5, is DTGVSQNPRHKITKRGQNVTFRCDPISEHNRLYWYRQTLGQGPEFLTYFQNEAQLEKSRLLSDRFSAERPKGSFSTLEIQRTEQGDSAMYLCASSLGQIESNQPQHFGDGTRLSIL.

V usage is TRBV12-5 and J usage is TRBJ2-5, with D tentatively TRBD1 (6 bases). This CDR3 is 13 amino acids long. Germline CDR1 LGHNT, CDR2 FRNRAP. The ends were cut back, 6 bases at V and 4 bases at J, with 12 bases in the middle. The CDR3: CASGQQGPETQYF. In DNA form, the CDR3 reads TGTGCTAGTGGGCAACAGGGCCCAGAGACCCAGTACTTC.

V is TRBV30 and J is TRBJ2-7, with TRBD1 matching over 11 bases. The CDR3 runs to 15 residues. Germline lookup yields CDR1 GTSNPN and CDR2 SVGIG (reference sequence). The trim removed 3 bases at V and 1 base at J, leaving 5 bases unmatched. DNA of the CDR3: TGTGCCTGGAGGAGGACAGGGGGCAAATCCTACGAGCAGTACTTC. Protein product: CAWRRTGGKSYEQYF.

The chain employs TRBV18 and TRBJ2-7; no definite D call. Between the trimmed V and J ends, which lost 0 bases and 6 bases, there was a span of 15 bases. This CDR3 region has 15 residues. Germline CDR1 is KGHSH and CDR2 is LQKENI. The CDR3 protein is CASSPPSRTVGEQYF. The CDR3, as DNA: TGTGCCAGCTCACCACCCTCCCGGACCGTGGGCGAGCAGTACTTC.

The chain uses TRBV28 and TRBJ1-1, with no clear D. CDR1 MDHEN and CDR2 SYDVKM come from the germline V gene. V was cut by 6 bases and J by 1 base, with 6 bases left in between. The CDR3 consists of 12 residues. In DNA, the CDR3 is TGTGCCAGCAGGGCGGAGAACACTGAAGCTTTCTTT. Protein: CASRAENTEAFF.

V and J are TRBV5-1 and TRBJ2-7; 8 nucleotides line up with TRBD2. The V gene's germline CDR1 is SGHRS and CDR2 YFSETQ. The CDR3 is 18 amino acids. The J segment lost 1 base and the V segment lost 0 bases, leaving 12 bases of the junction unmatched. The CDR3 spells CASSLGTVAGGYSYEQYF. CDR3 coding DNA: TGCGCCAGCAGCTTGGGGACGGTGGCGGGGGGTTATTCCTACGAGCAGTACTTC.

The chain recombines TRBV28 with TRBJ2-1, with TRBD1 matching 9 bases. CDR1 is MDHEN, CDR2 SYDVKM, per germline. Unmatched junction bases numbered 3, after V lost 6 bases and J lost 0 bases. The CDR3 is 15 amino acids. CDR3 amino acids: CASRATGGSYNEQFF. For the CDR3, the DNA is TGTGCCAGCAGAGCGACAGGGGGCTCCTACAATGAGCAGTTCTTC. Together with reference TRBV28 and TRBJ2-1, the CDR3 gives the full variable domain: DVKVTQSSRYLVKRTGEKVFLECVQDMDHENMFWYRQDPGLGLRLIYFSYDVKMKEKGDIPEGYSVSREKKERFSLILESASTNQTSMYLCASRATGGSYNEQFFGPGTRLTVL.

The chain combines TRBV28 with TRBJ2-5, with 11 bases that match TRBD2. The CDR3 contains 18 residues. Germline V gene data show CDR1 as MDHEN and CDR2 as SYDVKM. V shed 4 bases and J 2 bases; nucleotides not matched to a gene: 12. The CDR3 sequence: CASSYPLRLAGFQETQYF. Written as DNA, the CDR3 is TGTGCCAGCAGTTACCCCCTCCGACTAGCGGGGTTTCAAGAGACCCAGTACTTC.

This clone occurred once. The J gene is TRBJ2-5, the V gene TRBV5-6; either TRBD1 or TRBD2 may supply D (5 bases each). The CDR3 covers 14 residues. Trimming pared 4 bases from V and 3 bases from J, leaving 13 bases between. Germline V gene sequence: CDR1 SGHDT, CDR2 YYEEEE. CDR3 DNA: TGTGCCAGCAGCAGGACTGACAGAAAAGAGACCCAGTACTTC. Translation gives CASSRTDRKETQYF.

V is TRBV18 and J is TRBJ2-3; the D gene is possibly TRBD2 (6 bases). Trimming shortened V by 5 bases and J by 1 base, and 13 bases separated the two germline ends. The CDR3 is 15 residues long. Germline CDR1 KGHSH, CDR2 LQKENI. CDR3 residues: CASSFGGLGTDTQYF. The CDR3 bases are TGTGCCAGCTCATTCGGGGGTTTAGGCACAGATACGCAGTATTTT.

The rearrangement joins TRBV25-1 to TRBJ1-4; D may be TRBD1 (5 bases). The CDR3 totals 15 residues. Per the germline V gene, CDR1 is MGHDK and CDR2 is SYGVNS. Trimming stripped 8 bases from V and 4 bases from J, with 17 bases between. Here the CDR3 DNA reads TGTGCCAGCTCAAGGGGCAAGGGCGGTAATGAAAAACTGTTTTTT. It codes for CASSRGKGGNEKLFF.

The V gene is TRBV2, the J gene TRBJ2-2; D is possibly TRBD2 (5 bases). Trimming took 7 bases from V and 3 from J, leaving 18 bases between them. The CDR3 runs 16 residues. CDR1 and CDR2 from the germline V gene are SNHLY and FYNNEI. CDR3 in DNA: TGTGCCAGCAAAGAGGGAATCACCGGATACACCGGGGAGCTGTTTTTT. Translating gives CASKEGITGYTGELFF.

The chain combines TRBV6-6 with TRBJ2-7, with 9 bases lining up with TRBD2. The J segment lost 3 bases and the V segment lost 5 bases, leaving 5 bases of the junction unmatched. CDR3 length: 14 residues. In germline, CDR1 is MNHNY, CDR2 SVGAGI (reference sequence). The CDR3 DNA is TGTGCCAGCAGTCCCAAGACTAGCGGCTACGAGCAGTACTTC. Its protein product is CASSPKTSGYEQYF.

The chain has TRBV7-9 and TRBJ1-6; D possibly corresponds to TRBD1 (6 bases). Trimming left V 4 bases short and J 6 bases short, with 16 bases between. The CDR3 is made up of 16 amino acids. Germline CDR1 SEHNR, CDR2 FQNEAQ (reference sequence). CDR3 residues: CASSSLSGGSNSPLHF. DNA for the CDR3: TGTGCCAGCAGCTCCCTCTCCGGGGGCTCTAATTCACCCCTCCACTTT.

The gene calls are TRBV5-1 and TRBJ1-2; 7 bases are a match to TRBD1. The CDR3 spans 13 residues. Germline V gene data show CDR1 as SGHRS and CDR2 as YFSETQ. The junction had 4 bases not matched to a gene; V was cut back by 4 bases and J by 4 bases. The CDR3 nucleotides read TGCGCCAGCAGCACGGGGACAGTCTATGGCTACACCTTC. This translates into CASSTGTVYGYTF.

This clone was recorded once. This chain connects TRBV6-5 to TRBJ2-2; 11 bases map to TRBD2. The V and J ends lost 8 bases and 3 bases, in that order; junction bases with no gene match: 5. CDR3 length: 15 residues. CDR1 and CDR2 (germline): MNHEY, SVGAGI. The CDR3 nucleotides are TGTGCCAGCGCTAGCGGGAGGTTTGACACCGGGGAGCTGTTTTTT. Residues: CASASGRFDTGELFF.

This clone appeared once. This sequence joins TRBV6-5 and TRBJ2-3; D unresolved. V shed 7 bases and J shed 4 bases, with 6 bases lying between them. The CDR3 is 11 residues long. The V gene's germline CDR1 is MNHEY and CDR2 SVGAGI. CDR3 sequence: CASKIADTQYF. CDR3 DNA: TGTGCCAGCAAGATTGCAGATACGCAGTATTTT.

The chain couples TRBV29-1 to TRBJ1-1; D is possibly TRBD1 (6 bases). Germline CDR1 reads SQVTM; CDR2 reads ANQGSEA. There are 12 residues in the CDR3. V lost 0 bases and J 9 bases, leaving 11 bases between the germline ends. The CDR3 sequence: CSVEEARGKAFF. The CDR3 region has the DNA TGCAGCGTTGAAGAGGCGAGGGGGAAAGCTTTCTTT.